The clone carrying this TCR beta chain was found many times. What it recognizes is unknown. The data originate from a study of spatial heterogeneity in lung cancer. Study-level background: In tumor regions TCR transcript counts correlated strongly with a matched bulk RNA-seq T cell module score.

General observations from the study: For expanded intratumoral alpha and beta TCRs, counts tracked tumor mutation counts. Coverage was estimated at roughly 6.5% of tumor T cells for alpha chains and 13% for beta chains.

The time point was: sample taken at primary tumor resection. All TCR cDNA molecules were individually tagged with a unique molecular identifier. TCRdb reprocessed the 5' RACE reads with MiXCR, giving one entry per CDR3 protein. The top ten clones hold 8% of a sample with some 13,000 distinct CDR3 sequences, over 3% of them seen once. The clonotype comes from a male donor with early-stage non-small cell lung cancer. Specimen: lung tumor tissue, collected at surgery.

The CDR3 here is CASALGQRNTEAFF. CDR3 coding DNA: TGTGCTAGTGCCCTCGGACAGAGGAACACTGAAGCTTTCTTT. This chain connects TRBV12-5 to TRBJ1-1, with D possibly TRBD1 on 6 matching bases. CDR1 LGHNT and CDR2 FRNRAP come from the germline V gene. V lost 7 bases, J lost 1 base, and 13 bases lay in between. This CDR3 contains 14 residues.